The 17 T cell receptor beta chains in this list originate from one sample, sequenced in a study of Graves' ophthalmopathy and Graves' hyperthyroidism. RNA transcripts were the source from which TCR beta CDR3 regions were amplified. RT-PCR with HTBI primers came first, then second-round multiplex PCR. TCRdb re-analysed the multiplex PCR reads in MiXCR, keeping a single row per CDR3 protein. The sample includes about 220,000 distinct CDR3 sequences, around a fifth of them seen just once. Material for sequencing was peripheral blood. The receptors shown here come from a woman aged 45-59 years with Graves' ophthalmopathy.

This clonotype was found a few times. This rearrangement joins TRBV12-3 or TRBV12-4 to TRBJ2-5; D unresolved. V was pared by 2 bases and J by 0 bases, with 16 bases between. The CDR3 totals 17 residues. CDR3 protein: CASSLLGRTDHQETQYF. The CDR3 DNA reads TGTGCCAGCAGTTTATTGGGTCGGACGGACCACCAAGAGACCCAGTACTTC.

V usage is TRBV6-4 and J usage is TRBJ2-2, with D possibly matching TRBD2 (6 bases). The CDR3 covers 15 residues. Between the trimmed V and J ends, which lost 3 bases and 4 bases, there was a span of 12 bases. Germline V gene data show CDR1 as MRHNA and CDR2 as SNTAGT. CDR3 amino acids: CASSDGEVGTGELFF. The DNA of the CDR3 is TGTGCCAGCAGTGATGGGGAGGTGGGCACCGGGGAGCTGTTTTTT.

This clonotype was found many times. The genes are TRBV27 and TRBJ1-5; D may be TRBD1 (5 bases). From germline, CDR1 is MNHEY and CDR2 SMNVEV (reference sequence). V lost 0 bases and J 5 bases, leaving 11 bases between the germline ends. The CDR3 runs 15 residues. The DNA of the CDR3 is TGTGCCAGCAGTTTATCTTACAGGTCTTATCAGCCCCAGCATTTT. Its protein is CASSLSYRSYQPQHF.

This clonotype was observed a handful of times. The V and J genes are TRBV29-1 and TRBJ1-1; TRBD1 is a possible D gene (6 bases). Germline V CDR1 and CDR2: SQVTM, ANQGSEA. The V end was cut by 4 bases, the J end by 4 bases, with 7 bases between. This CDR3 has 11 residues. The CDR3 spells CSVGGLTEAFF. The DNA of the CDR3 is TGCAGCGTTGGGGGGCTCACTGAAGCTTTCTTT. The variable domain in full, with the rest retrieved from reference TRBV29-1 and TRBJ1-1, is SAVISQKPSRDICQRGTSLTIQCQVDSQVTMMFWYRQQPGQSLTLIATANQGSEATYESGFVIDKFPISRPNLTFSTLTVSNMSPEDSSIYLCSVGGLTEAFFGQGTRLTVV.

This clonotype appeared many times. The chain employs TRBV6-4 and TRBJ2-3; 9 nucleotides agree with TRBD2. There are 15 residues in the CDR3. Germline values: CDR1 MRHNA, CDR2 SNTAGT. Unmatched junction bases numbered 7, after V lost 4 bases and J lost 5 bases. This chain's CDR3 is CASSGVAGAKDTQYF. The CDR3, as DNA: TGTGCCAGCAGTGGGGTAGCGGGAGCGAAAGATACGCAGTATTTT.

This clonotype was seen repeatedly, ten times or more. The V and J genes are TRBV20-1 and TRBJ2-2, with 7 nucleotides matching TRBD1. This CDR3 is 18 amino acids long. From germline, CDR1 is DFQATT and CDR2 SNEGSKA (reference sequence). V shed 2 bases, J shed 0 bases, and the junction held 12 bases outside the gene matches. The CDR3 spells CSARRAGTVDANTGELFF. CDR3 DNA sequence: TGCAGTGCTAGACGCGCCGGGACAGTCGACGCGAACACCGGGGAGCTGTTTTTT.

This clonotype was seen ten or more times. The chain employs TRBV7-9 and TRBJ2-2; no reliable D call. The CDR3 covers 15 residues. V lost 5 bases to trimming and J lost 3 bases, with 13 bases between them. CDR1 is SEHNR, CDR2 FQNEAQ, per germline (reference sequence). For the CDR3, the DNA is TGTGCCAGCAGCCGACCGGTTCGGGACACCGGGGAGCTGTTTTTT. Translated, it gives CASSRPVRDTGELFF.

The genes are TRBV20-1 and TRBJ2-2, with 7 nucleotides matching TRBD2. This CDR3 is built from 16 residues. Germline CDR1 reads DFQATT; CDR2 reads SNEGSKA (reference sequence). The V and J ends lost 5 bases and 4 bases, in that order; junction bases with no gene match: 13. The CDR3, as DNA: TGCAGTGCTTCGCGCGAGGGAGGGGCGGGCACCGGGGAGCTGTTTTTT. It translates to CSASREGGAGTGELFF.

This clonotype has a count of ten or more. The gene calls are TRBV2 and TRBJ2-7, with unresolved D. V lost 6 bases, J lost 1 base, and 10 bases lay in between. This CDR3 has 13 residues. The germline CDR1 and CDR2 sequences are SNHLY and FYNNEI. The CDR3, as DNA: TGTGCCAGCAGGCCTTTTGGTTCCTACGAGCAGTACTTC. Protein: CASRPFGSYEQYF.

This clonotype was seen repeatedly, ten times or more. J is TRBJ2-7 and V is TRBV27, with 9 bases fitting TRBD2. The CDR3 loop spans 17 amino acids. V lost 0 bases and J lost 4; bases outside the gene matches: 10. Germline assignment: CDR1 MNHEY and CDR2 SMNVEV (reference sequence). CDR3 DNA: TGTGCCAGCAGTTTATCTGGCGGGAGGGCCGTTGGTTACGAGCAGTACTTC. Protein sequence: CASSLSGGRAVGYEQYF.

Only a few counts were recorded for this clonotype. The junction does not match germline at one end; this may be a read error. The CDR3 sequence: CSAPSGWTSGQEAQYF. The CDR3 DNA reads as TGCAGTGCGCCGTCTGGATGGACTAGCGGACAAGAGGCCCAGTACTTC. This chain connects TRBV20-1 to TRBJ2-5; 10 bases align to TRBD2. This CDR3 has 16 amino acids. Germline V gene lookup returns CDR1 DFQATT and CDR2 SNEGSKA (reference sequence).

The V gene is TRBV18, the J gene TRBJ2-5; TRBD1 matches at 7 bases. This CDR3 is built from 14 residues. With 2 bases clipped from V and 1 base from J, the junction kept 1 base outside the gene matches. Germline V CDR1 and CDR2: KGHSH, LQKENI. The CDR3 coding sequence is TGTGCCAGCTCACCAGACAGGGCCCAAGAGACCCAGTACTTC. Translating gives CASSPDRAQETQYF.

The rearrangement uses TRBV4-1 and TRBJ1-6, with D hard to call. Trimming stripped 0 bases from V and 11 bases from J, with 8 bases between. Looked up from germline, CDR1 is MGHRA and CDR2 is YSYEKL. This CDR3 region has 13 residues. The CDR3 loop is CASSQEEYPPLHF. Here the CDR3 DNA reads TGCGCCAGCAGCCAAGAAGAGTATCCACCCCTCCACTTT.

This clonotype came up many times. V usage is TRBV28 and J usage is TRBJ1-1; TRBD1 agrees at 7 bases. The V gene's germline CDR1 is MDHEN and CDR2 SYDVKM. The CDR3 spans 16 residues. The trim removed 3 bases at V and 1 base at J, leaving 8 bases unmatched. The CDR3 DNA reads as TGTGCCAGCAGTTTGCCGACAGGGAAACAGAACACTGAAGCTTTCTTT. Amino acids: CASSLPTGKQNTEAFF.

The sample holds many counts of this clonotype. The chain couples TRBV18 to TRBJ2-5, with a weak D call TRBD1 (5 bases). V lost 2 bases, J lost 0 bases, and 7 bases lay in between. The CDR3 contains 14 residues. The germline CDR1 and CDR2 sequences are KGHSH and LQKENI. The DNA of the CDR3 is TGTGCCAGCTCACCAGAACAGGACCAAGAGACCCAGTACTTC. Translated: CASSPEQDQETQYF.

This clonotype was observed at least ten times. The chain combines TRBV2 with TRBJ1-1; the D is unclear. Germline V gene data show CDR1 as SNHLY and CDR2 as FYNNEI. Trimming shortened V by 6 bases and J by 5 bases, and 19 bases separated the two germline ends. The CDR3 spans 15 residues. CDR3 in DNA: TGTGCCAGCAGGGTGCCCCGAGAGTTGTGGACTGAAGCTTTCTTT. The encoded protein is CASRVPRELWTEAFF.

The sample holds many counts of this clonotype. This chain joins TRBV6-1 and TRBJ1-3; D call uncertain. The V and J ends lost 6 bases and 0 bases respectively, with 15 bases between them. Germline lookup yields CDR1 MNHNS and CDR2 SASEGT. The CDR3 extends over 16 amino acids. The CDR3 reads CASSLGGSISGNTIYF. The CDR3 DNA reads TGTGCCAGCAGCCTCGGAGGTTCCATCTCTGGAAACACCATATATTTT.